Included here is one TCR beta chain sequence, with context. In its sample, this clone was seen once. Its specific antigen is unknown. No per-base quality is available; no much larger clone lies one base away. To sequence the TCRbeta CDR3 region, genomic DNA was isolated from the sorted cells. The immunoSEQ Assay was used for sequencing of TCRbeta CDR3 regions. The clones in this table, taken by TCRdb from immuneACCESS, are in-frame only. Not every clone is retained; where verified, under half of the shortfall comes from an unresolved V gene, and the cause of the rest is unknown. In this sample the table shows 55,000 to 60,000 clones, roughly 88% of which occur a single time. The biggest ten clones account for approximately 3.8% of the sample. The trial excluded patients who had a history of autoimmune disease or were on systemic immunosuppression. Peripheral blood for TCR sequencing was collected from all dose cohorts at baseline, on cycle 4 day 1, and on cycle 7 day 1. The samples were drawn from a first-in-human, open-label, multicenter phase I dose-escalation trial of ivuxolimab. Adults with locally advanced or metastatic melanoma, renal cell carcinoma, hepatocellular carcinoma or head and neck squamous cell carcinoma were enrolled in the trial. Before TCR sequencing, CD4+ and CD8+ T cells were separately sorted from peripheral blood.

The CDR3 runs 11 amino acids, cysteine and phenylalanine included. The read is trimmed to its CDR3 DNA, 33 bases read in frame from base 1. The germline V gene encodes CDR1 DFQATT and CDR2 SNEGSKA (reference sequence). The junction shows trimming of 6 bases on V and 4 bases on J, plus 9 bases between the germline ends. This entry belongs to a study of OX40 agonist ivuxolimab in advanced cancers. In the study overall: Ivuxolimab was an agonistic, fully human IgG2 monoclonal antibody directed against OX40 (CD134), a costimulatory receptor. Intravenous ivuxolimab was administered to patients every 2 weeks at six dose levels: 0.01, 0.1, 0.3, 1.5, 3 and 10 mg/kg. Of the approximately 54 patients in dose escalation, about 20 had hepatocellular carcinoma, around 15 had melanoma, 9 had renal cell carcinoma and 9 had head and neck cancer. A male proportion of 75% to 85% and a mean age of around 60 years, ranging from 23 to 79, were recorded for the dose-escalation cohort. Patients were allowed to have had prior anti-PD-1, anti-PD-L1 or anti-CTLA-4 therapy, and around 40% of the dose-escalation patients had previously received checkpoint inhibitors. Partial responses occurred in three dose-escalation patients: two with cutaneous melanoma and one with hepatocellular carcinoma. The point of sequencing TCRbeta in the periphery was to test whether ivuxolimab changed TCR sequence diversity and drove clonal T-cell expansion. The paper describes the monotherapy dose-escalation part (N of about 52 patients) of the phase I trial of ivuxolimab.

What the authors observed across the whole study: Antigen specificity was not determined for the clonally expanded peripheral T cells. At doses from 0.1 to 3.0 mg/kg, clonal expansion was seen in both CD4+ and CD8+ blood T cells between baseline and week 6. In the 0.1-3.0 mg/kg groups, partial responders were among the patients with the lowest normalized peripheral clonal expansion, particularly in CD8+ T cells. Low levels of normalized T-cell clonal expansion were also seen in some patients who did not respond. On average, CD8+ T cells showed more expanded clones than CD4+ T cells after ivuxolimab.

This TCR was sampled from an adult with an advanced solid tumor such as melanoma, head and neck, liver or kidney cancer. The material was CD4+ or CD8+ T cells sorted from blood, obtained in a trial of the OX40 agonist ivuxolimab. Rearrangement joined TRBV20-1 to TRBJ2-5, with no confident D gene call. The CDR3 here reads CSASRPETQYF. DNA sequence: TGCAGTGCCTCACGGCCAGAGACCCAGTACTTC.